Below, 15 T cell receptor beta chains from the same sample are listed, as sequenced in a study of cytomegalovirus exposure and HLA in healthy donors. With 60 Vbeta and 13 Jbeta primers, the PCR was carried out. TCRdb keeps only in-frame clones here, not all; method: immunoSEQ multiplex PCR. The sample includes 150,000 or so clones, about four fifths seen only once; the top ten take less than 8.5%. The sequenced sample consisted of PBMCs. These receptors all come from a man under 40 in good health and CMV-seropositive.

The chain links TRBV7-9 to TRBJ2-5; TRBD2 matches at 8 bases. The ends lost 5 bases at V and 5 bases at J; junction bases unmatched: 16. Germline-derived CDR1 and CDR2 are SEHNR and FQNEAQ (reference sequence). This CDR3 spans 17 amino acids. CDR3 sequence (DNA): TGTGCCAGCAGCCCGTCCCTGGGGCGGGGGGCCGAGGAGACCCAGTACTTC. Its protein is CASSPSLGRGAEETQYF. Together with reference TRBV7-9 and TRBJ2-5, the CDR3 gives the full variable domain: DTGVSQNPRHKITKRGQNVTFRCDPISEHNRLYWYRQTLGQGPEFLTYFQNEAQLEKSRLLSDRFSAERPKGSFSTLEIQRTEQGDSAMYLCASSPSLGRGAEETQYFGPGTRLLVL.

In this sample, this clone turned up once. The genes are TRBV2 and TRBJ2-7; D is unclear. CDR1 and CDR2 (germline): SNHLY, FYNNEI. V lost 7 bases, J lost 0 bases, and 10 bases lay in between. CDR3 length: 13 amino acids. CDR3 protein: CASMSESSYEQYF. The CDR3 coding sequence is TGTGCCAGCATGAGCGAATCCTCCTACGAGCAGTACTTC.

The CDR3 coding sequence is TGTGCCAGCCTCGTTGAACAGGGGAACTATGGCTACACCTTC. This gives the protein CASLVEQGNYGYTF. The gene calls are TRBV28 and TRBJ1-2, with TRBD1 identical over 7 bases. The germline CDR1 and CDR2 sequences are MDHEN and SYDVKM. This CDR3 spans 14 amino acids. Losses at the gene ends were 8 bases for V and 2 bases for J; bases not matched to a gene: 8.

V and J are TRBV29-1 and TRBJ2-7, with 10 bases aligning to TRBD2. The germline V gene encodes CDR1 SQVTM and CDR2 ANQGSEA. The J segment lost 2 bases and the V segment lost 6 bases, leaving 10 bases of the junction unmatched. This CDR3 comprises 15 residues. The chain's CDR3 is CSVSRGLAGAYEQYF. The CDR3 DNA reads as TGCAGCGTCTCTCGGGGGCTAGCGGGGGCCTACGAGCAGTACTTC.

The chain links TRBV7-3 to TRBJ1-1; D gene uncertain. This CDR3 has 14 amino acids. In germline, CDR1 is SGHTA, CDR2 FQGTGA. Trimming took 5 bases from V and 0 from J, leaving 10 bases between them. The CDR3 reads CASSPGSLNTEAFF. CDR3 nucleotide sequence: TGTGCCAGCAGCCCGGGGAGTCTGAACACTGAAGCTTTCTTT.

The J gene is TRBJ2-7, the V gene TRBV29-1; the match to TRBD2 covers 12 bases. Germline values: CDR1 SQVTM, CDR2 ANQGSEA. V shed 4 bases, J shed 7 bases, and the junction held 8 bases outside the gene matches. The CDR3 totals 14 residues. Written as DNA, the CDR3 is TGCAGCGTTGGAGTGACTAGCGGGAGCAGGGAGCAGTACTTC. The encoded protein is CSVGVTSGSREQYF.

The chain links TRBV5-1 to TRBJ2-7, with TRBD2 matching 9 bases. V dropped 0 bases and J dropped 6; count of bases not matched to a gene: 4. The CDR3 loop spans 14 amino acids. The germline V gene has CDR1 SGHRS and CDR2 YFSETQ. CDR3: CASSLVSSGTEQYF. The DNA of the CDR3 is TGCGCCAGCAGCTTGGTTTCTAGCGGGACCGAGCAGTACTTC. Supplemented by reference TRBV5-1 and TRBJ2-7, the full variable domain reads KAGVTQTPRYLIKTRGQQVTLSCSPISGHRSVSWYQQTPGQGLQFLFEYFSETQRNKGNFPGRFSGRQFSNSRSEMNVSTLELGDSALYLCASSLVSSGTEQYFGPGTRLTVT.

This clone has a handful of counts. This rearrangement joins TRBV10-2 to TRBJ1-1; D is undetermined. The CDR3 is 18 amino acids. From germline, CDR1 is WSHSY and CDR2 SAAADI. Trimming removed 4 bases from V and 0 bases from J, with 21 bases in between. The CDR3, as DNA: TGCGCCAGCAGTGCATTAGGACTCTCCTATGGACTGAACACTGAAGCTTTCTTT. This encodes CASSALGLSYGLNTEAFF.

The V and J genes are TRBV21-1 and TRBJ1-2; TRBD1, the table's D call, lacks a check against the DNA. TRBV21-1 is termed a pseudogene. The CDR3 is 18 amino acids. CDR3 region: CASSPLGRTGRVSYGYTF. The CDR3 DNA sequence: TGTGCCAGCAGCCCGCTGGGACGGACAGGGCGGGTCTCCTATGGCTACACCTTC.

V is TRBV5-4 and J is TRBJ1-2; D gene unclear. The V end lost 0 bases, the J end lost 4 bases, and 10 bases lay between the germline ends. The germline V gene has CDR1 SGHNT and CDR2 YYREEE (reference sequence). This CDR3 spans 14 amino acids. CDR3: CASSLAGRRYGYTF. DNA for the CDR3: TGTGCCAGCAGCTTGGCAGGTCGCCGCTATGGCTACACCTTC.

The chain is built from TRBV28 and TRBJ2-2; 9 bases align to TRBD2. The V segment lost 7 bases and the J segment 5 bases; nucleotides outside the gene matches: 11. CDR1 and CDR2 (germline): MDHEN, SYDVKM. This CDR3 is 16 amino acids long. The CDR3 loop is CASTLTAGGSTGELFF. Written as DNA, the CDR3 is TGTGCCAGCACCCTCACTGCGGGAGGGTCGACCGGGGAGCTGTTTTTT.

V is TRBV20-1 and J is TRBJ2-3; D unclear. The CDR3 spans 11 residues. Germline V gene data show CDR1 as DFQATT and CDR2 as SNEGSKA (reference sequence). Trimming left V 1 base short and J 5 bases short, with 4 bases between. The CDR3 loop is CSARGEDTQYF. CDR3 DNA: TGCAGTGCTAGAGGAGAAGATACGCAGTATTTT.

The chain employs TRBV4-1 and TRBJ1-1; 7 bases are shared with TRBD1. Germline CDR1 reads MGHRA; CDR2 reads YSYEKL. Trimming removed 3 bases from V and 8 bases from J; junction bases left unmatched: 15. The CDR3 runs to 16 residues. CDR3 coding DNA: TGCGCCAGCAGCCAGGGACAGAGCAGTTCCAGAGCCGAAGCTTTCTTT. It specifies CASSQGQSSSRAEAFF.

The chain employs TRBV28 and TRBJ2-7, with D perhaps TRBD2 (7 bases). Deletions cut 5 bases from V and 4 bases from J, with 27 bases between. The CDR3 consists of 18 residues. The germline V gene has CDR1 MDHEN and CDR2 SYDVKM. The CDR3 DNA follows: TGTGCCAGCAGTCCCGACCGCCTCGGGGGGCGACCGGATTACGAGCAGTACTTC. It yields the protein CASSPDRLGGRPDYEQYF.

The V gene is TRBV4-3, the J gene TRBJ1-3; 7 nucleotides match TRBD1. This CDR3 is built from 16 residues. V was clipped by 1 base and J by 0 bases; unmatched bases: 3. Per germline, CDR1 LGHNA and CDR2 YSLEER. CDR3 region: CASSQGAGGSGNTIYF. The CDR3 DNA reads as TGCGCCAGCAGCCAAGGGGCAGGGGGCTCTGGAAACACCATATATTTT.